This passage covers 13 T cell receptor beta chains from one sample sequenced in a study of T-cell reconstitution after alpha-beta-depleted transplantation in children. Unique molecular identifiers were incorporated during preparation of the TCRbeta library. TCRdb reanalysed the PCR reads using MiXCR and keeps one entry per CDR3 protein. The sample lists more than 15,000 distinct CDR3 sequences; about an eighth were seen once. This specimen was PBMCs, mostly from graft donor cells, taken 180 days after TCRalphabeta/CD19-depleted stem cell transplant. The receptors here all came from a boy under three years old who had a stem cell transplant for Wiskott-Aldrich syndrome, so the T cells may come from the graft donor.

This clonotype was seen ten or more times. This chain connects TRBV5-1 to TRBJ1-2, with TRBD1 as a possible D gene (5 bases). Germline CDR1 SGHRS, CDR2 YFSETQ. The CDR3 loop spans 14 amino acids. V was shortened by 0 bases and J by 4 bases, with 10 bases between the two germline ends. Written as DNA, the CDR3 is TGCGCCAGCAGCTTGGTCCGGGGGATCTATGGCTACACCTTC. Its translation is CASSLVRGIYGYTF. The full variable domain, in which reference TRBV5-1 and TRBJ1-2 provide the parts outside the CDR3, is KAGVTQTPRYLIKTRGQQVTLSCSPISGHRSVSWYQQTPGQGLQFLFEYFSETQRNKGNFPGRFSGRQFSNSRSEMNVSTLELGDSALYLCASSLVRGIYGYTFGSGTRLTVV.

This clonotype was picked up a small number of times. The chain joins TRBV6-2 or TRBV6-3 to TRBJ2-1, with D tentatively TRBD2 (5 bases). Per germline, CDR1 MNHEY and CDR2 SVGEGT. This CDR3 spans 13 amino acids. The germline V and J ends were trimmed by 1 base and 15 bases, with 16 bases remaining between them. The chain's CDR3 is CASSYYDGLRGFF. Here the CDR3 DNA reads TGTGCCAGCAGTTACTACGACGGACTCCGCGGGTTCTTC.

This clonotype came up many times. The chain is built from TRBV5-1 and TRBJ2-5; D is possibly TRBD2 (6 bases). The CDR3 covers 15 residues. The V end was cut by 0 bases, the J end by 3 bases, with 12 bases between. The V gene's germline CDR1 is SGHRS and CDR2 YFSETQ. The CDR3 DNA is TGCGCCAGCAGCTTGGTCGGCGGGGAAGAAGAGACCCAGTACTTC. Its translation: CASSLVGGEEETQYF.

This clonotype was observed at least ten times. The chain has TRBV5-4 and TRBJ2-3; no firm D call. The CDR3 has 16 amino acids. Trimming stripped 3 bases from V and 0 bases from J, with 14 bases between. Germline loops: CDR1 SGHNT, CDR2 YYREEE (reference sequence). The CDR3 coding sequence is TGTGCCAGCAGCTCGGCGAAGCTAACTAGCACAGATACGCAGTATTTT. Protein product: CASSSAKLTSTDTQYF. Drawing the rest from reference TRBV5-4 and TRBJ2-3, the complete variable domain is ETGVTQSPTHLIKTRGQQVTLRCSSQSGHNTVSWYQQALGQGPQFIFQYYREEENGRGNFPPRFSGLQFPNYSSELNVNALELDDSALYLCASSSAKLTSTDTQYFGPGTRLTVL.

The chain has TRBV20-1 and TRBJ2-1; 12 nucleotides line up with TRBD2. CDR1 and CDR2 from the germline V gene are DFQATT and SNEGSKA (reference sequence). The ends lost 4 bases at V and 8 bases at J; junction bases unmatched: 0. This CDR3 comprises 12 residues. The CDR3 DNA sequence: TGCAGTGCTACTAGCGGGAGGGATGAGCAGTTCTTC. Translated: CSATSGRDEQFF.

By share, this clonotype counts as medium-sized. The chain employs TRBV5-1 and TRBJ1-1; D is undetermined. CDR3 length: 13 residues. The germline CDR1 and CDR2 sequences are SGHRS and YFSETQ. V dropped 1 base and J dropped 5 bases, with 9 bases sitting between them. The CDR3 is CASSLFGETEAFF. The DNA for the CDR3 is TGCGCCAGCAGCTTGTTTGGGGAGACTGAAGCTTTCTTT.

This chain joins TRBV10-1 and TRBJ2-4, with 8 bases matching TRBD2. The CDR3 loop spans 14 amino acids. Germline V CDR1 and CDR2: WNHNN, SYGVQD (reference sequence). V was clipped by 4 bases and J by 6 bases; unmatched bases: 5. The CDR3 loop is CASSVSGSGNIQYF. In DNA, the CDR3 is TGCGCCAGCAGTGTGAGCGGGAGTGGAAACATTCAGTACTTC.

This clonotype was observed many times. The chain employs TRBV7-9 and TRBJ2-1, with D possibly TRBD1 on 6 matching bases. Trimming stripped 5 bases from V and 6 bases from J, with 8 bases between. The CDR3 runs to 12 residues. CDR1 is SEHNR and CDR2 is FQNEAQ in the germline V gene (reference sequence). In DNA form, the CDR3 reads TGTGCCAGCAGCCCACAGGGCAATGAGCAGTTCTTC. This encodes CASSPQGNEQFF.

Comment on this clonotype: Possible read error: a much larger clone is one base away. The CDR3 here is CASSWTADRVHEQFF. The CDR3 region has the DNA TGCGCCAGCAGCTGGACTGCGGACAGGGTCCATGAGCAGTTCTTC. The chain has TRBV5-1 and TRBJ2-1; TRBD1 agrees at 8 bases. The CDR3 is 15 residues long. Per germline, CDR1 SGHRS and CDR2 YFSETQ. Unmatched junction bases numbered 10, after V lost 3 bases and J lost 8 bases.

This clonotype was picked up many times. The rearrangement links TRBV6-5 to TRBJ2-7, with D possibly matching TRBD1 (5 bases). The CDR3 is made up of 12 amino acids. In germline, CDR1 is MNHEY, CDR2 SVGAGI. V dropped 2 bases and J dropped 3 bases, with 5 bases sitting between them. In nucleotides, the CDR3 is TGTGCCAGCAGTTACGACAGCTACGAGCAGTACTTC. Translation: CASSYDSYEQYF.

This clonotype was observed a handful of times. This CDR3 reads CASSLAVATGTEAFF. CDR3 DNA: TGCGCCAGCAGCTTGGCCGTCGCAACAGGCACTGAAGCTTTCTTT. The chain joins TRBV5-1 to TRBJ1-1, with D perhaps matching TRBD1 (5 bases). The CDR3 loop spans 15 amino acids. The germline V and J ends were trimmed by 0 bases and 4 bases, with 13 bases remaining between them. Germline CDR1 SGHRS, CDR2 YFSETQ.

The rearrangement joins TRBV11-2 to TRBJ2-5; D unresolved. CDR1 is SGHAT, CDR2 FQNNGV, per germline. V was shortened by 5 bases and J by 1 base, with 11 bases between the two germline ends. The CDR3 consists of 14 residues. The CDR3 reads CASSPRAAQETQYF. The DNA for the CDR3 is TGTGCCAGCAGCCCCCGCGCAGCCCAAGAGACCCAGTACTTC.

The CDR3 loop reads CSAPGRATNEKLFF. The CDR3 DNA follows: TGCAGTGCCCCGGGACGGGCAACTAATGAAAAACTGTTTTTT. The chain employs TRBV20-1 and TRBJ1-4; a possible D gene is TRBD1 (5 bases). The CDR3 has 14 residues. V lost 6 bases and J lost 0, with 11 bases in between. Germline assignment: CDR1 DFQATT and CDR2 SNEGSKA (reference sequence).